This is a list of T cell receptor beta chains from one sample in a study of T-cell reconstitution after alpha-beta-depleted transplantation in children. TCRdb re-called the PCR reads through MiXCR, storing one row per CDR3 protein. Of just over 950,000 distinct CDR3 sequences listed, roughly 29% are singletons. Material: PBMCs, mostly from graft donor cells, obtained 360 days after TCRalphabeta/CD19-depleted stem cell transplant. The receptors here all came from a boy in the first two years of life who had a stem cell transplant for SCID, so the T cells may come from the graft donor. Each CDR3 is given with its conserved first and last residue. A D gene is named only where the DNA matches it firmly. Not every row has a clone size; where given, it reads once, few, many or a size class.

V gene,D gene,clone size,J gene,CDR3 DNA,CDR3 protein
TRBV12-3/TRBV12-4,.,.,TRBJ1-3,TGTGCCAGCAGTTTTGGAGGGGGTGGAAACACCATATATTTT,CASSFGGGGNTIYF
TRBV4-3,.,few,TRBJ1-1,TGCGCCAGCAGCCAAGATCGGGGGGCTGGCACTGAAGCTTTCTTT,CASSQDRGAGTEAFF
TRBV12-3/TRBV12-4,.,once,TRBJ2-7,TGTGCCAGCAGTTTTTCCGTGGAGTCCTACGAGCAGTACTTC,CASSFSVESYEQYF
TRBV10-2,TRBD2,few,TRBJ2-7,TGCGCCAGCAGTAAGACTAGCGGGGCCTACGAGCAGTACTTC,CASSKTSGAYEQYF
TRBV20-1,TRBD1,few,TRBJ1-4,TGCAGTGCTAGACCTGAGACAGGGGAGGAGGTTTTT,CSARPETGEEVF
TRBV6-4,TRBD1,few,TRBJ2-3,TGTGCCAGCAGTGAACAGGGACAGGGGCGAGAAGATACGCAGTATTTT,CASSEQGQGREDTQYF
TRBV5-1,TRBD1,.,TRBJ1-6,TGCGCCAGCAGCTTCTCCGGGACAGGGTATTCGGGTTCACCCCTCCACTTT,CASSFSGTGYSGSPLHF
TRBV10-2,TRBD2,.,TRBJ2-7,TGCGCCAGCAGTGAGAGGGAGGGGCGCTACGAGCAGTACTTC,CASSEREGRYEQYF
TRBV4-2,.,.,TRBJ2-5,TGTGCCAGCAGCCAAGGTAGCACACGGGGGGCAGAGACCCAGTACTTC,CASSQGSTRGAETQYF
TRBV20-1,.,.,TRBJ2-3,TGCAGTGCCGGGGCGCGGACGTTCACAGATACGCAGTATTTT,CSAGARTFTDTQYF
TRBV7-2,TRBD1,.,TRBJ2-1,TGTGCCAGCAGCTCACCGGACAGGTCCTTATACAATGAGCAGTTCTTC,CASSSPDRSLYNEQFF
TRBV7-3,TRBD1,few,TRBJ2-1,TGTGCCAGCAGCCCAGACAGGGTCGGTGGTGAGCAGTTCTTC,CASSPDRVGGEQFF
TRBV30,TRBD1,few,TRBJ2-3,TGTGCCTGGGGGGCGACAGGGGGCGTAGGGGATACGCAGTATTTT,CAWGATGGVGDTQYF
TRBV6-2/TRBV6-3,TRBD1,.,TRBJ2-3,TGTGCCAGCAGGGGACACGGGACAGGGACAGATACGCAGTATTTT,CASRGHGTGTDTQYF
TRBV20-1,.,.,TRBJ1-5,TGCAGTGCTAGAGTTGGGAACAGGGTCGGCAATCAGCCCCAGCATTTT,CSARVGNRVGNQPQHF
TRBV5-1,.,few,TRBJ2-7,TGCGCCAGCAGCTTAGGTATAGGGATCGGCTACGAGCAGTACTTC,CASSLGIGIGYEQYF
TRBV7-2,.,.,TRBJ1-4,TGTGCCAGCAGCTCCCGGGACGGTAGAGAAAAACTGTTTTTT,CASSSRDGREKLFF
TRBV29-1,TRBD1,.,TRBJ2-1,TGCAGCGTTGTTCAGGGGGCCTCCTACAATGAGCAGTTCTTC,CSVVQGASYNEQFF